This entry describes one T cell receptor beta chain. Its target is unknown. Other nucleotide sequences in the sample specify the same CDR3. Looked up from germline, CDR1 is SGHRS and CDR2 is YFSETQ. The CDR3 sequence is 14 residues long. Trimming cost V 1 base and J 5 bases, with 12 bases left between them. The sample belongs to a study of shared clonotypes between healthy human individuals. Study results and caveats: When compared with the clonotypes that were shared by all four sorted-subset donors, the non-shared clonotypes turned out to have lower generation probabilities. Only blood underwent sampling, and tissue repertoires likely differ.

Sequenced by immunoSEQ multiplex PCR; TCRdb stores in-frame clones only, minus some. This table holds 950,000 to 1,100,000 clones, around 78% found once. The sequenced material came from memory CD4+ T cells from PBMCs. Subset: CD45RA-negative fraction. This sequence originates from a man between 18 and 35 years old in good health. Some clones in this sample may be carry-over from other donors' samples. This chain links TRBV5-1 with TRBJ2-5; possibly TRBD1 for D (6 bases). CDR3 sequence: CASSLTGPGETQYF. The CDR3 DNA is TGCGCCAGCAGCTTGACAGGGCCCGGCGAGACCCAGTACTTC.